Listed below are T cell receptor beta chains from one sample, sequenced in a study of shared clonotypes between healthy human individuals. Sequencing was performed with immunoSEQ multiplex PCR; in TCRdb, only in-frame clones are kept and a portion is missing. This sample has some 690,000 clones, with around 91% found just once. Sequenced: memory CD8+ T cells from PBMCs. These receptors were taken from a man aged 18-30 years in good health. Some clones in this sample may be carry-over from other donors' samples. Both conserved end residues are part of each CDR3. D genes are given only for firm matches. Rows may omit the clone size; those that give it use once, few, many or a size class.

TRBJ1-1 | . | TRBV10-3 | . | CAISEFLGGNTEAFF | TGTGCCATCAGTGAGTTTCTGGGTGGGAACACTGAAGCTTTCTTT
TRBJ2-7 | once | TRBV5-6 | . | CASSLRGTSSYEQYF | TGTGCCAGCAGCTTGAGGGGGACCTCGTCCTACGAGCAGTACTTC
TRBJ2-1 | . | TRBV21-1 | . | CASSRWETGADNEQFF | TGTGCCAGCAGCAGATGGGAGACAGGGGCTGACAATGAGCAGTTCTTC
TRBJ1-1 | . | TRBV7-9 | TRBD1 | CASSQGQGNTEAFF | TGTGCCAGCAGTCAAGGACAGGGCAACACTGAAGCTTTCTTT
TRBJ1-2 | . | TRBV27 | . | CASSMTPHPGYGYTF | TGTGCCAGCAGTATGACACCACATCCTGGCTATGGCTACACCTTC
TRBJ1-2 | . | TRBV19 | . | CASSSLYGYTF | TGTGCCAGTAGTTCGCTATATGGCTACACCTTC
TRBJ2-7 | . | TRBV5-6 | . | CASSLGPTSYEQYF | TGTGCCAGCAGCTTGGGGCCGACCTCCTACGAGCAGTACTTC
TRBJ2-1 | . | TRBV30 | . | CAWSVMYNEQFF | TGTGCCTGGAGTGTAATGTACAATGAGCAGTTCTTC
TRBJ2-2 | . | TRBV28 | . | CASSLRDNTGELFF | TGTGCCAGCAGTTTGCGGGATAACACCGGGGAGCTGTTTTTT
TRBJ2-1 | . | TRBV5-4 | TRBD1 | CASSPDRGPYNEQFF | TGTGCCAGCAGCCCCGACAGGGGGCCCTACAATGAGCAGTTCTTC
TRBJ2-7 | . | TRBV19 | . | CASSWGNYEQYF | TGTGCCAGTAGTTGGGGGAACTACGAGCAGTACTTC
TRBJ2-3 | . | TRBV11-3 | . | CASSLGLRTDTQYF | TGTGCCAGCAGCTTAGGACTTCGCACAGATACGCAGTATTTT
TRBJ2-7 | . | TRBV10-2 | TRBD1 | CASSYRDRSSYEQYF | TGCGCCAGCAGCTACCGGGACAGGAGCTCCTACGAGCAGTACTTC
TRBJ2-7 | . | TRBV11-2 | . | CASSPNYEQYF | TGTGCCAGCAGCCCAAACTACGAGCAGTACTTC
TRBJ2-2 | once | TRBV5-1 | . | CASSVEWGLNGELFF | TGCGCCAGCAGCGTGGAGTGGGGGTTAAACGGGGAGCTGTTTTTT
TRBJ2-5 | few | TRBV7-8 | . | CASMYVETQYF | TGTGCCAGCATGTACGTTGAGACCCAGTACTTC
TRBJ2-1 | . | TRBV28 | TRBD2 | CASSLGLVSGNEQFF | TGTGCCAGCAGTTTAGGACTAGTCTCGGGCAATGAGCAGTTCTTC
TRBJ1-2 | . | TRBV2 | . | CASSERTGHVDPNYGYTF | TGTGCCAGCAGTGAAAGAACGGGACACGTTGATCCTAACTATGGCTACACCTTC
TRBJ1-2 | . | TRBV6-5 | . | CASSYLRELEYGYTF | TGTGCCAGCAGTTACCTCAGGGAATTAGAGTATGGCTACACCTTC
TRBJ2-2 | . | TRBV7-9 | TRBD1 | CATPARSDRVGTGELFF | TGTGCCACCCCCGCCCGGTCGGACAGGGTCGGAACCGGGGAGCTGTTTTTT
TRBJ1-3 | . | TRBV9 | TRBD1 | CASSVGTGTANAIYF | TGTGCCAGCAGCGTAGGGACCGGGACAGCGAACGCCATATATTTT
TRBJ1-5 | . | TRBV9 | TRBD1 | CASSESGGLNQPQHF | TGTGCCAGCAGCGAGTCAGGGGGCCTCAATCAGCCCCAGCATTTT
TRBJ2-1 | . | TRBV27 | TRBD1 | CASSRTGGHEQFF | TGTGCCAGCAGCAGGACAGGGGGGCATGAGCAGTTCTTC
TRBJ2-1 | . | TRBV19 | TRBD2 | CASSIDRREAVAPYNEQFF | TGTGCCAGTAGTATAGATCGGCGGGAGGCCGTGGCGCCCTACAATGAGCAGTTCTTC
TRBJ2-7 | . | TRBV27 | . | CATAPGSSYEQYF | TGTGCCACCGCGCCCGGTAGCTCCTACGAGCAGTACTTC
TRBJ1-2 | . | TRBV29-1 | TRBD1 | CSVDPGTGNAYGYTF | TGCAGCGTTGATCCCGGGACAGGGAACGCCTATGGCTACACCTTC
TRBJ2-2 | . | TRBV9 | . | CASSVALSSWELFF | TGTGCCAGCAGCGTAGCTCTTTCTAGTTGGGAGCTGTTTTTT
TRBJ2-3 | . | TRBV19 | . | CASSGITGAPIPTDTQYF | TGTGCCAGTAGTGGTATAACGGGAGCCCCGATCCCCACAGATACGCAGTATTTT
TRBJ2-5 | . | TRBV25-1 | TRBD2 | CASSAEREQETQYF | TGTGCCAGCAGTGCCGAGCGGGAACAAGAGACCCAGTACTTC
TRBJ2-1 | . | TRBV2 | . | CASSEKGGYSYNEQFF | TGTGCCAGCAGTGAAAAAGGCGGATACTCCTACAATGAGCAGTTCTTC
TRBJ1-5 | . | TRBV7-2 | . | CASSLGREPQHF | TGTGCCAGCAGCCTTGGGCGGGAGCCCCAGCATTTT
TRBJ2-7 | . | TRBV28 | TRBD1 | CASGDRGYEQYF | TGTGCCAGCGGGGACAGGGGCTACGAGCAGTACTTC
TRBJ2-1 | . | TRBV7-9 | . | CASSGAGLEQFF | TGTGCCAGCAGCGGGGCAGGGCTCGAGCAGTTCTTC
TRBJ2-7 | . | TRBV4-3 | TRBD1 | CASSQAPPGQGLHEQYF | TGCGCCAGCAGCCAAGCCCCACCGGGACAGGGGCTCCACGAGCAGTACTTC
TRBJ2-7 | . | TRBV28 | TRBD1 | CASSSMYRGDEQYF | TGTGCCAGCAGTTCCATGTACAGGGGAGACGAGCAGTACTTC
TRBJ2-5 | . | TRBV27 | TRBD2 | CASKREREGVETQYF | TGTGCCAGCAAGAGAGAGCGGGAGGGCGTGGAGACCCAGTACTTC
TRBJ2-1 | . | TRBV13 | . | CASIPPQSYNEQFF | TGTGCCAGCATACCCCCACAATCCTACAATGAGCAGTTCTTC
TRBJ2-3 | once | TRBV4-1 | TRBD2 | CASSPREGLVRSDTQYF | TGCGCCAGCAGCCCACGCGAAGGACTAGTTCGCTCAGATACGCAGTATTTT
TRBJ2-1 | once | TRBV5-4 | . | CASSWGVEGYNEQFF | TGTGCCAGCAGCTGGGGGGTAGAGGGCTACAATGAGCAGTTCTTC
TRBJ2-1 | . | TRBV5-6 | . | CASSLVLTVNNEQFF | TGTGCCAGCAGCTTGGTTCTGACAGTGAACAATGAGCAGTTCTTC
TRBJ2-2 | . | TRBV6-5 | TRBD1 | CASSWDSSTGELFF | TGTGCCAGCAGCTGGGACAGCAGCACCGGGGAGCTGTTTTTT
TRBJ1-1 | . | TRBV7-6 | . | CASSLAGSRRLDTEAFF | TGTGCCAGCAGCTTAGCGGGGTCCCGTCGGTTGGACACTGAAGCTTTCTTT
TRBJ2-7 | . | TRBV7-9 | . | CASSLVTGFSYEQYF | TGTGCCAGCAGCTTGGTTACTGGGTTCTCCTACGAGCAGTACTTC
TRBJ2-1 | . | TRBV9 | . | CASSVGSVQNNEQFF | TGTGCCAGCAGCGTAGGTAGCGTACAAAACAATGAGCAGTTCTTC
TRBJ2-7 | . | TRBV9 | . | CASSGAIGAPSYEQYF | TGTGCCAGCAGCGGAGCCATAGGAGCCCCCAGCTACGAGCAGTACTTC
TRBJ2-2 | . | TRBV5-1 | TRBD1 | CASSSHRGTGASGELFF | TGCGCCAGCAGCTCTCATCGAGGCACAGGGGCGTCCGGGGAGCTGTTTTTT
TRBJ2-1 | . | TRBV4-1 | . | CASSGGGFHFSNEQFF | TGCGCCAGCAGCGGAGGGGGTTTCCACTTCTCCAATGAGCAGTTCTTC
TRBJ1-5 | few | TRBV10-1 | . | CASLRGPTRDSNQPQHF | TGCGCCAGCTTACGGGGACCTACGCGGGATAGCAATCAGCCCCAGCATTTT
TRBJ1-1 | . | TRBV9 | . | CASSLGSPVSTEAFF | TGTGCCAGCAGCCTCGGGTCTCCAGTGAGCACTGAAGCTTTCTTT
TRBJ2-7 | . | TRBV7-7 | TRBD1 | CASSLSPDRYEQYF | TGTGCCAGCAGCTTATCCCCGGACAGGTACGAGCAGTACTTC
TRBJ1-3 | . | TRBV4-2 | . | CASSQGGRGTGNTIYF | TGTGCCAGCAGCCAAGGGGGTCGGGGCACTGGAAACACCATATATTTT
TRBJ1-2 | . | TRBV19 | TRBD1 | CASSLDRDYGYTF | TGTGCCAGTAGTCTGGACAGGGATTATGGCTACACCTTC